The 18 T cell receptor beta chains below come from one sample, sequenced in a study of CD8 T cells in Susac syndrome. Reverse transcription of about 0.45 to 1 ug RNA was carried out with random hexamers. TCRdb passed the immunoSEQ multiplex PCR reads through MiXCR, listing each CDR3 protein once. Of a few hundred thousand distinct CDR3 sequences in the sample, around 85% were seen once. The specimen sequenced was CD8+ T cells from PBMCs. The receptors were gathered from a human donor with multiple sclerosis.

The J gene is TRBJ2-6, the V gene TRBV7-9, with TRBD1 identical over 8 bases. V was pared by 5 bases and J by 0 bases, with 9 bases of the junction left unmatched. The CDR3 contains 18 residues. CDR1 SEHNR and CDR2 FQNEAQ come from the germline V gene (reference sequence). The CDR3 loop is CASSKRDRQRSGANVLTF. The CDR3 nucleotides are TGTGCCAGCAGCAAACGGGACAGGCAACGCTCTGGGGCCAACGTCCTGACTTTC.

V gene TRBV6-2 or TRBV6-3 combines with J gene TRBJ2-5; D might be TRBD1 or TRBD2, each matching 6 bases. Trimming pared 6 bases from V and 11 bases from J, leaving 22 bases between. This CDR3 is 14 amino acids long. Germline V gene lookup returns CDR1 MNHEY and CDR2 SVGEGT. The CDR3 sequence: CASSYPGLGGLQYF. CDR3 nucleotide sequence: TGTGCCAGCAGCTACCCGGGACTGGGGGGCTTGCAGTACTTC.

This clonotype has more than one count but fewer than ten. The rearrangement links TRBV10-3 to TRBJ1-1, with D possibly being TRBD1 (6 bases). CDR1 and CDR2 (germline): ENHRY, SYGVKD. Trimming shortened V by 10 bases and J by 2 bases, and 11 bases separated the two germline ends. This CDR3 contains 12 residues. In DNA form, the CDR3 reads TGTGCCACTAAACAGGGAAACACTGAAGCTTTCTTT. This codes for CATKQGNTEAFF.

The genes are TRBV7-9 and TRBJ2-1; perhaps D is TRBD1 or TRBD2 (5 bases each). Trimming shortened V by 0 bases and J by 8 bases, and 8 bases separated the two germline ends. The CDR3 length is 13 residues. The germline V gene encodes CDR1 SEHNR and CDR2 FQNEAQ (reference sequence). Written as DNA, the CDR3 is TGTGCCAGCAGCTTAGCCAGGGACGATGAGCAGTTCTTC. Its protein product is CASSLARDDEQFF.

The V gene is TRBV6-5, the J gene TRBJ2-2; 8 bases match TRBD1. The CDR3 is 16 residues long. V dropped 4 bases and J dropped 8; count of bases not matched to a gene: 12. CDR1 is MNHEY and CDR2 is SVGAGI in the germline V gene. The CDR3 region is CASSSIRQGAGGELFF. Written as DNA, the CDR3 is TGTGCCAGCAGTTCCATTCGTCAGGGGGCAGGGGGGGAGCTGTTTTTT.

The chain combines TRBV20-1 with TRBJ2-1; D unresolved. This CDR3 has 13 amino acids. The V and J ends lost 5 bases and 3 bases respectively, with 11 bases between them. Germline lookup yields CDR1 DFQATT and CDR2 SNEGSKA (reference sequence). CDR3 in amino acids: CSAFSPNYNEQFF. The CDR3 nucleotides read TGCAGTGCTTTCTCGCCTAACTACAATGAGCAGTTCTTC.

The V call is TRBV19, the J call TRBJ2-2, with D tentatively TRBD1 (6 bases). The CDR3 consists of 17 residues. V lost 0 bases and J lost 1, with 12 bases in between. From germline, CDR1 is LNHDA and CDR2 SQIVND (reference sequence). The CDR3 is CASSIDGDRRNTGELFF. Here the CDR3 DNA reads TGTGCCAGTAGTATAGATGGTGACAGGAGGAACACCGGGGAGCTGTTTTTT. Full variable domain (outside the CDR3, taken from reference TRBV19 and TRBJ2-2): DGGITQSPKYLFRKEGQNVTLSCEQNLNHDAMYWYRQDPGQGLRLIYYSQIVNDFQKGDIAEGYSVSREKKESFPLTVTSAQKNPTAFYLCASSIDGDRRNTGELFFGEGSRLTVL.

The CDR3: CSVIDAEAFF. DNA for the CDR3: TGCAGCGTCATAGATGCTGAAGCTTTCTTT. The J gene is TRBJ1-1, the V gene TRBV29-1; D gene uncertain. This CDR3 has 10 amino acids. Trimming took 6 bases from V and 6 from J, leaving 8 bases between them. The germline V gene encodes CDR1 SQVTM and CDR2 ANQGSEA. The full variable domain, with the rest looked up from reference TRBV29-1 and TRBJ1-1, is SAVISQKPSRDICQRGTSLTIQCQVDSQVTMMFWYRQQPGQSLTLIATANQGSEATYESGFVIDKFPISRPNLTFSTLTVSNMSPEDSSIYLCSVIDAEAFFGQGTRLTVV.

This rearrangement joins TRBV7-6 to TRBJ2-5; D is unresolved. CDR1 is SGHVS, CDR2 FNYEAQ, per germline. CDR3 length equals 14 residues. Trimming cost V 5 bases and J 4 bases, with 14 bases left between them. The DNA of the CDR3 is TGTGCCAGCAGCCAGAGTAGCTTTTCAGAGACCCAGTACTTC. Translated: CASSQSSFSETQYF.

The chain is built from TRBV7-6 and TRBJ1-4; 8 bases match TRBD1. Germline lookup yields CDR1 SGHVS and CDR2 FNYEAQ. V lost 6 bases, J lost 7 bases, and 10 bases stayed unmatched. The CDR3 sequence is 15 residues long. For the CDR3, the DNA is TGTGCCAGCAGTGGAGGGGGCAGGGGGCTTGAAAAACTGTTTTTT. Residues: CASSGGGRGLEKLFF. Supplemented by reference TRBV7-6 and TRBJ1-4, the full variable domain reads GAGVSQSPRYKVTKRGQDVALRCDPISGHVSLYWYRQALGQGPEFLTYFNYEAQQDKSGLPNDRFSAERPEGSISTLTIQRTEQRDSAMYRCASSGGGRGLEKLFFGSGTQLSVL.

The V gene is TRBV30, the J gene TRBJ2-3; D gene unclear. With 5 bases removed from V and 6 bases from J, the gap between germline ends came to 18 bases. The CDR3 runs to 14 residues. Germline V lookup: CDR1 GTSNPN, CDR2 SVGIG (reference sequence). The CDR3 DNA reads TGTGCCTGGTCCGGGCCCAATAAGGGCGATACGCAGTATTTT. Its translation is CAWSGPNKGDTQYF.

This chain joins TRBV5-1 and TRBJ1-1; D gene ambiguous. The CDR3 contains 13 residues. Per germline, CDR1 SGHRS and CDR2 YFSETQ. Deletions cut 7 bases from V and 8 bases from J, with 18 bases between. The CDR3 region is CASGSDNTPEAFF. The CDR3 bases are TGCGCCAGCGGGTCAGACAACACCCCCGAAGCTTTCTTT. The whole variable domain, filled in from reference TRBV5-1 and TRBJ1-1, reads KAGVTQTPRYLIKTRGQQVTLSCSPISGHRSVSWYQQTPGQGLQFLFEYFSETQRNKGNFPGRFSGRQFSNSRSEMNVSTLELGDSALYLCASGSDNTPEAFFGQGTRLTVV.

The J gene is TRBJ2-7, the V gene TRBV29-1; the match to TRBD1 covers 7 bases. V was pared by 4 bases and J by 3 bases, with 6 bases of the junction left unmatched. CDR3 size: 13 residues. From germline, CDR1 is SQVTM and CDR2 ANQGSEA. The CDR3 bases are TGCAGCGTTGGGGACAGAACCAGCTACGAGCAGTACTTC. Its translation: CSVGDRTSYEQYF.

The chain has TRBV6-5 and TRBJ2-7; D gene uncertain. Per germline, CDR1 MNHEY and CDR2 SVGAGI. V dropped 0 bases and J dropped 3 bases, with 6 bases sitting between them. The CDR3 covers 13 residues. CDR3 nucleotide sequence: TGTGCCAGCAGTTACTCGACCGACTACGAGCAGTACTTC. Translated, it gives CASSYSTDYEQYF.

The V gene is TRBV12-2, the J gene TRBJ2-5; the table's TRBD1 call for D was not verified on the DNA. TRBV12-2 counts as a pseudogene. The CDR3 has 17 amino acids. CDR3 in amino acids: CASRPRLRGAPQETQYF. The CDR3 DNA reads as TGTGCAAGTCGCCCCCGGCTCAGGGGAGCCCCACAAGAGACCCAGTACTTC.

This chain links TRBV29-1 with TRBJ2-3, with unresolved D. The CDR3 covers 11 residues. The V end was cut by 6 bases, the J end by 3 bases, with 7 bases between. CDR1 and CDR2 (germline): SQVTM, ANQGSEA. The CDR3 DNA is TGCAGCGTCCACCGAACAGATACGCAGTATTTT. Residues: CSVHRTDTQYF.

The sample holds one count of this clonotype. The V gene is TRBV3-1, the J gene TRBJ2-2; D gene ambiguous. From germline, CDR1 is LGHDT and CDR2 YNNKEL (reference sequence). The CDR3 has 15 amino acids. With 2 bases removed from V and 3 bases from J, the gap between germline ends came to 10 bases. CDR3 sequence: CASSQIGPHTGELFF. Written as DNA, the CDR3 is TGTGCCAGCAGCCAAATCGGTCCTCACACCGGGGAGCTGTTTTTT.

This clonotype occurred once. The chain combines TRBV30 with TRBJ2-7, with D unresolved. The CDR3 loop spans 13 amino acids. The V end was cut by 2 bases, the J end by 2 bases, with 10 bases between. Germline CDR1 GTSNPN, CDR2 SVGIG (reference sequence). The CDR3 protein is CAWSTAEAYEQYF. Written as DNA, the CDR3 is TGTGCCTGGAGTACGGCAGAGGCCTACGAGCAGTACTTC.